This T cell receptor (beta chain) is drawn from a study of blood T cell repertoires in COVID-19. Study details: Nucleic acid was either cDNA or gDNA, and it came from T cells, B-cell-depleted T cells, or PBMCs.

Using immunoSEQ multiplex PCR, the repertoire was profiled, and TCRdb retains in-frame clones only, with some absent. The sample lists about 300,000 clones, approximately 90% seen once, with 4.5% to 7% in the top ten. Germline-derived CDR1 and CDR2 are SGHRS and YFSETQ. V lost 1 base to trimming and J lost 0 bases, with 9 bases between them. There are 15 residues in the CDR3. In terms of age and location, participants ranged from roughly 18 to 95 years and lived in about 25 US areas. In Cohort 3, a recovered donor had either two negative PCRs, clearance, or symptom resolution. The chain has TRBV5-1 and TRBJ2-3; D unclear. The sequenced sample consisted of PBMCs or T cells enriched from blood (not recorded which). This TCR came from a woman aged 30 to 39 who had recovered from COVID-19. The CDR3 DNA reads TGCGCCAGCAGCTTGTGGGCAGGAAGCACAGATACGCAGTATTTT. Translated: CASSLWAGSTDTQYF.